Listed here is a single T cell receptor (beta chain). Antigen: not known. The source of the sample is a study of cytomegalovirus exposure and HLA in healthy donors. The study, taken as a whole, reports: Sequencing likely caused a cluster of highly shared sequence variants.

With 60 Vbeta and 13 Jbeta primers, the PCR was carried out. The data were produced by immunoSEQ multiplex PCR, yet TCRdb's version contains in-frame clones alone and is incomplete. The table includes approximately 160,000 clones, around 68% detected once. The receptor's source is a woman aged 40 to 50 in good health and CMV-seropositive. The sequencing sample was made of PBMCs.

The CDR3 DNA sequence: TGTGCCATCAGAAACCAGGTACGCACAGATACGCAGTATTTT. Protein sequence: CAIRNQVRTDTQYF. The chain combines TRBV10-3 with TRBJ2-3; no firm D call. The ends were cut back, 6 bases at V and 1 base at J, with 11 bases in the middle. The V gene's germline CDR1 is ENHRY and CDR2 SYGVKD. The CDR3 has 14 amino acids.